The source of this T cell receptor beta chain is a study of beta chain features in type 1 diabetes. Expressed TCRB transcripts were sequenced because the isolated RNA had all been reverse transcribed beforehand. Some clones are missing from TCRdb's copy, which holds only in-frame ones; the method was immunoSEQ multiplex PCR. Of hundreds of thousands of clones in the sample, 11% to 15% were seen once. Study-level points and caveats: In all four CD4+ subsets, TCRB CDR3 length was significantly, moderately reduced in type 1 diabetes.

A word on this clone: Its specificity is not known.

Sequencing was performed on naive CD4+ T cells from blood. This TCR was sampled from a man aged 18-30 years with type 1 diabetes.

The CDR3 region has the DNA TGTGCTACCTCAGGGGGGGTGGATACGCAGTATTTT. It yields the protein CATSGGVDTQYF. This chain links TRBV12-5 with TRBJ2-3; tentatively, D is TRBD1 or TRBD2 (7 bases each). V lost 10 bases to trimming and J lost 6 bases, with 14 bases between them. This CDR3 contains 12 residues. The germline gives CDR1 LGHNT, CDR2 FRNRAP.